This T cell receptor (beta chain) stems from a study of cytomegalovirus exposure and HLA in healthy donors. General study findings and limits: Prediction of most subjects' HLA-A and HLA-B alleles by TCR beta sequences was reportedly accurate. When a later analysis compared HLA-associated TCR beta chains with equally common others, the HLA-associated chains turned out to be more clonally expanded and to have lower generation probabilities.

This clone has just a few counts. Its antigen is currently unknown. Per the germline V gene, CDR1 is ENHRY and CDR2 is SYGVKD. This CDR3 is built from 15 residues. V lost 6 bases to trimming and J lost 2 bases, with 16 bases between them. Primers: 60 Vbeta forward and 13 Jbeta reverse. Generated by immunoSEQ multiplex PCR, the TCRdb table keeps only in-frame clones and is missing some. The sample includes roughly 80,000 clones, approximately 67% seen only once; the top ten take 4% to 5.5%. The J gene is TRBJ1-1, the V gene TRBV10-3, with D tentatively TRBD1 (5 bases). The receptor was derived from a male donor in good health and CMV-seropositive. Sample: PBMCs. The CDR3 sequence: CAIRGGVGRNTEAFF. The DNA for the CDR3 is TGTGCCATCAGAGGAGGGGTAGGGAGAAACACTGAAGCTTTCTTT.